This T cell receptor beta chain was captured by sequencing in a study of graft-versus-host responses after intestinal transplantation. Study-level information: In this cohort, recipients had multivisceral, liver-intestinal, or isolated intestinal transplants. Following induction with anti-thymocyte globulin, all recipients were given tacrolimus and steroids for about three years. Study-wide results and caveats: Association was observed between peak circulating GvH clone levels and early post-transplant HvG declines. GvH clones detected in recipient marrow included some appearing first in ileum or blood.

Profiled with immunoSEQ multiplex PCR; TCRdb holds only in-frame clones, not every one. Seen here are tens of thousands of clones, around 90% observed once, and the top ten hold approximately 0.56%. A remark on this clone: What it binds is unknown.

V was clipped by 4 bases and J by 5 bases; unmatched bases: 8. The germline V gene encodes CDR1 MNHEY and CDR2 SVGAGI. The CDR3 sequence is 16 residues long. The chain recombines TRBV6-5 with TRBJ2-1; 10 positions agree with TRBD2. Sample: unstimulated CD4+ T cells sorted from spleen or lymph node cells, taken before transplant. This clonotype was sampled from a human donor who was the organ donor for an intestinal transplant. The CDR3 DNA reads TGTGCCAGCAGTTCCCAAGCGGGAGGGCCCCACAATGAGCAGTTCTTC. Translation: CASSSQAGGPHNEQFF.